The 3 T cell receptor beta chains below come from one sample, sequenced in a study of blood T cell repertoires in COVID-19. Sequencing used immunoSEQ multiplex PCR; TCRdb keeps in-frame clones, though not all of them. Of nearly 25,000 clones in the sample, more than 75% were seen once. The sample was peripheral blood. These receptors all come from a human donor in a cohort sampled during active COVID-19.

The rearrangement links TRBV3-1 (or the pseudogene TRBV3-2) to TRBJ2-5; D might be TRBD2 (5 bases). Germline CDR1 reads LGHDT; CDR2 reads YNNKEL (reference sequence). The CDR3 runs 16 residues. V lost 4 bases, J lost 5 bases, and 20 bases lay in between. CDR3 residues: CASSPDVSRVHETQYF. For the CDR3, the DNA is TGTGCCAGCAGCCCCGACGTTTCGAGGGTGCATGAGACCCAGTACTTC.

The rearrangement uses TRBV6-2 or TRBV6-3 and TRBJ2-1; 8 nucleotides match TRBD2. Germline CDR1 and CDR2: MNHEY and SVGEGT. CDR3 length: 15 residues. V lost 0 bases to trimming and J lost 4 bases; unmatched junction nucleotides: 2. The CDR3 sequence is CASSYSEREYNEQFF. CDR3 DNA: TGTGCCAGCAGTTACTCGGAGCGGGAGTACAATGAGCAGTTCTTC.

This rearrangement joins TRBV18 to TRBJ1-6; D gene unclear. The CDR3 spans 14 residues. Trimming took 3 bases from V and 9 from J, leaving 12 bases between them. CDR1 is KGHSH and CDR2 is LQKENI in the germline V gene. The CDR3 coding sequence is TGTGCCAGCTCACCCGGCAGAGAGGGTTCACCCCTCCACTTT. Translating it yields CASSPGREGSPLHF.